This T cell receptor (beta chain) derives from a study of regulatory T cells in long-lasting Graves disease. The TCR beta library used iRepertoire HTBI primers with Arm-PCR amplification of CDR3. TCRdb passed the multiplex PCR reads through MiXCR, listing each CDR3 protein once. Seen here are approximately 350,000 distinct CDR3 sequences, roughly 10% observed once, and the top ten hold under 20%. This CDR3 contains 12 residues. Trimming stripped 3 bases from V and 5 bases from J, with 7 bases between. In germline, CDR1 is SGHRS, CDR2 YFSETQ. This clonotype was seen repeatedly, ten times or more. Time point: newly diagnosed GD, antithyroid drugs for less than 3 months. From RNA extracted from PBMCs, the TCR library was made. These data were likewise used in another study, on T cells in Graves' hyperthyroidism and ophthalmopathy.

Material: peripheral blood mononuclear cells (PBMCs), obtained at new diagnosis, from a patient treated with antithyroid drugs. The chain is built from TRBV5-1 and TRBJ2-3; D possibly corresponds to TRBD2 (5 bases). This clonotype was sampled from a woman aged 18 to 35 with Graves disease. The CDR3 spells CASSSAGDTQYF. CDR3 nucleotide sequence: TGCGCCAGCAGCTCGGCGGGAGATACGCAGTATTTT.